This TCR beta chain came from a study of T cell responses to AZD1222 COVID-19 vaccine. General observations from the study: Mapped onto spike, vaccine-associated CD4 TCRs spanned it and were dominant at 160-218 and 743-854. It should be noted that donors were predominantly white British and more often female, and clonal diversity was possibly underestimated.

This table comes from immunoSEQ multiplex PCR, and its TCRdb copy is limited to in-frame clones, with some not included. The sample contains 140,000 to 150,000 clones, more than 85% of which appear only once. This clone was counted a single time. Its antigen remains unknown. The sequencing here drew on peripheral blood, taken on day 0 of AZD1222 vaccination. The receptor's source is an adult in good health.

The CDR3 DNA is TGTGCCAGCTCCTCCCACGGGGACCACGAGCAGTACTTC. It is translated as CASSSHGDHEQYF. V and J are TRBV7-7 and TRBJ2-7; D tentatively fits TRBD1 or TRBD2 (5 bases each). The CDR3 is 13 residues long. Trimming took 8 bases from V and 5 from J, leaving 16 bases between them. Germline V gene data show CDR1 as SSHAT and CDR2 as FNYEAQ (reference sequence). Full variable domain (missing parts from reference TRBV7-7 and TRBJ2-7): GAGVSQSPRYKVTKRGQDVTLRCDPISSHATLYWYQQALGQGPEFLTYFNYEAQPDKSGLPSDRFSAERPEGSISTLTIQRTEQRDSAMYRCASSSHGDHEQYFGPGTRLTVT.